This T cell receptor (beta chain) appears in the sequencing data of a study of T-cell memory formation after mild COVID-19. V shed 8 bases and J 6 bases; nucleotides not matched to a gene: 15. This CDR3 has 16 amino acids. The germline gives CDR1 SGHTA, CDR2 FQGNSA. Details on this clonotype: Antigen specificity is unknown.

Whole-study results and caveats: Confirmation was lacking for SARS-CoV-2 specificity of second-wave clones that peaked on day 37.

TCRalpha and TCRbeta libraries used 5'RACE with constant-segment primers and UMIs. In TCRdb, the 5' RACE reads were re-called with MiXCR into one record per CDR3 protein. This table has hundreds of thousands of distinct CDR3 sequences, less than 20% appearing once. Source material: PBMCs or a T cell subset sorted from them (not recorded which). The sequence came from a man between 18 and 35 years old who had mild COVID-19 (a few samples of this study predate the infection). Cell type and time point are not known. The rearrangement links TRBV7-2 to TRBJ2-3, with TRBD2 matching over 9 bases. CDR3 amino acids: CASGPPWAGGQDTQYF. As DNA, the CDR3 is TGTGCCAGCGGTCCCCCTTGGGCGGGGGGGCAGGATACGCAGTATTTT.